Listed below are T cell receptor beta chains from one sample, sequenced in a study of blood T cell repertoires in COVID-19. The data were produced by immunoSEQ multiplex PCR, yet TCRdb's version contains in-frame clones alone and is incomplete. The sample has about 260,000 clones; about 86% are singletons. Sequenced material: peripheral blood. Receptor source: a man under 40 with active or convalescent COVID-19. Both conserved end residues are part of each CDR3. D genes are given only for firm matches. Where a row states a size, it is once, few, many or the class of an expanded clone; other rows omit it.

NA TRBJ2-7 TRBV4-1 17 TRBD2 TGCGCCAGCAGCCAAGATAGGGGGACTAGTTTTTTCCCCGAGCAGTACTTC CASSQDRGTSFFPEQYF
NA TRBJ2-6 TRBV7-2 19 TRBD1 TGTGCCAGCAGCGGCACCGGGACAGGGGGTTACTCTGGGGCCAACGTCCTGACTTTC CASSGTGTGGYSGANVLTF
NA TRBJ1-2 TRBV27 16 TRBD1 TGTGCCAGCAGGGATAAGGGACAGGGGAACTTCTATGGCTACACCTTC CASRDKGQGNFYGYTF
NA TRBJ2-7 TRBV7-8 12 NA TGTGCCAGCAGCGCCCTAACCTACGAGCAGTACTTC CASSALTYEQYF
NA TRBJ2-3 TRBV9 15 TRBD2 TGTGCCAGCAGCGTAGACCCAGCGGGGTGGGGTACGCAGTATTTT CASSVDPAGWGTQYF
NA TRBJ2-3 TRBV7-6 18 TRBD2 TGTGCCAGCAGCGTATACGCGGCGACTAGCGGGGTCACAGATACGCAGTATTTT CASSVYAATSGVTDTQYF
NA TRBJ1-5 TRBV7-2 15 NA TGTGCCAGCAGCTTACAGGCCCATAACAATCAGCCCCAGCATTTT CASSLQAHNNQPQHF
few TRBJ1-5 TRBV4-3 15 NA TGCGCCAGCAGCCGCGGGAGCGGGGGCGATCAGCCCCAGCATTTT CASSRGSGGDQPQHF
NA TRBJ1-1 TRBV19 15 TRBD1 TGTGCCAGTCTCGAGACAGGGAAATTCTACACTGAAGCTTTCTTT CASLETGKFYTEAFF
NA TRBJ1-5 TRBV6-2/TRBV6-3 15 TRBD1 TGTGCCAGCAGTTATGACGGGACAGGGAGTCAGCCCCAGCATTTT CASSYDGTGSQPQHF
NA TRBJ1-4 TRBV9 18 NA TGTGCCAGCAGCGTAGCTCCCACCGGGTTCACTGGGAATGAAAAACTGTTTTTT CASSVAPTGFTGNEKLFF
NA TRBJ2-7 TRBV6-2/TRBV6-3 13 TRBD1 TGTGCCAGCAGCTCCACACAGGGGCGCGAGCAGTACTTC CASSSTQGREQYF
NA TRBJ2-7 TRBV18 14 NA TGTGCCAGCTCACTCATACAGGGCGCCTACGAGCAGTACTTC CASSLIQGAYEQYF